The entry below gives a single T cell receptor beta chain sequence along with its context. The repertoire was sequenced with immunoSEQ multiplex PCR; TCRdb's copy has only in-frame clones and lacks some. The data hold over 85,000 clones, with roughly 91% observed a single time. These data are taken from a study of control samples from healthy donors and cancer patients. J gave up 8 bases and V 6 bases, and 8 bases lay outside the gene matches. The CDR3 sequence is 15 residues long. Per germline, CDR1 SNHLY and CDR2 FYNNEI. This rearrangement joins TRBV2 to TRBJ2-3, with 13 bases aligning to TRBD2. The sample comprised PBMCs. The receptor was isolated from a woman in her 50s with colorectal cancer. This CDR3 is CASRPTSGGAITQYF. CDR3 DNA: TGTGCCAGCAGACCTACTAGCGGGGGGGCGATTACGCAGTATTTT.